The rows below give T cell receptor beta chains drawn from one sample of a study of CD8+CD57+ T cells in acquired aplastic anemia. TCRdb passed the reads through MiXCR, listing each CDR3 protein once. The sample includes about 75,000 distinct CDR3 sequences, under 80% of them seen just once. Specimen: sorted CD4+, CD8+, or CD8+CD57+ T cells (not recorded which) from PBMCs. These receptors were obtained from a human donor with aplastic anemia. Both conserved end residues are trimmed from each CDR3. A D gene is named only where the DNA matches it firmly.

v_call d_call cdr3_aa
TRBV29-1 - SVVPDGSGNTIY
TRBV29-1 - SVGLWTHTDTQY
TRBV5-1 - ASSLDRSDEQF
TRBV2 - ALSQGTQY
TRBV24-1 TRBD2 ATRGREANEQF
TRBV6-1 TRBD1 ASRTGSSGANVLT
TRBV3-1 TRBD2 ASSQVTLAGGPGTGELF
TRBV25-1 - ASHGQGHNEQF
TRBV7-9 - ASSSYGDEQY
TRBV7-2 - AIRPGAYTEAF
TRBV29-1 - SVADLSDTQY
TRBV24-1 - ATSGGPGALDEQY
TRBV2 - ASSEAEARLRKLF
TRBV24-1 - ATSDLGGAPKPAF
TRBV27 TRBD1 ASSLSPLGQGASGYT
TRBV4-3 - ASSQETSQFYNEQF
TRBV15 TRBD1 ATSRVQGQGYGYT
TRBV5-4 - ASSLERAGTGNSPLH
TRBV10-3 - AISDVGGRDEAF
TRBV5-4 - ASSSQVSGYT
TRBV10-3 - AISESSVKGTQY
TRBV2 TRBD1 ASTPATGRGNTIY
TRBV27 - ASTPLTGGTEAF
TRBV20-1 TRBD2 SASGLAGGLNEQF
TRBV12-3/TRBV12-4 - ASRRGNTEAF
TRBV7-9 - ASSPMGSGANVLT
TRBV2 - ASQDTNQPQH
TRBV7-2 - ASSPGRQVYEQY
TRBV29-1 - SAVDSRNTGELF
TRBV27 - ASSLGGNIYEQY
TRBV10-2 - ASRDYTGANVLT
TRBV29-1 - SVEGYNEQF
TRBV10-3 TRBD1 AIRPLPGQGALSSYEQY
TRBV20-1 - SARTAISYNEQF